This TCR beta chain was captured by sequencing in a study of T cells in localized non-small cell lung cancer. Assay: immunoSEQ multiplex PCR; the TCRdb copy retains only in-frame clones and omits some. The sample includes nearly 35,000 clones, approximately 90% of them seen just once. The germline V gene has CDR1 LNHDA and CDR2 SQIVND (reference sequence). The CDR3 has 14 amino acids. Trimming pared 10 bases from V and 5 bases from J, leaving 20 bases between. The sample was peripheral blood mononuclear cells, taken before any cancer treatment. The TCR was taken from a female donor of 60 years or more with stage II lung adenocarcinoma. The chain is built from TRBV19 and TRBJ1-1; possible D gene TRBD1, 6 bases. The DNA for the CDR3 is TGTGCCACTCAGGAAGGGGGACGTCGGACTGAAGCTTTCTTT. Translation gives CATQEGGRRTEAFF.